This T cell receptor (beta chain) was recovered during a study of technical replicates of blood from a few donors. In germline, CDR1 is SNHLY, CDR2 FYNNEI. V lost 6 bases, J lost 3 bases, and 11 bases lay in between. The CDR3 is 13 amino acids. Data came from immunoSEQ multiplex PCR; TCRdb stores just in-frame clones and leaves some out. The sample holds roughly 69,000 clones, around 87% seen once. Sequenced input: PBMCs. This TCR was recovered from a human donor in good health. Some clones in this sample may be carry-over from other donors' samples. The genes are TRBV2 and TRBJ1-1; D unresolved. CDR3 DNA sequence: TGTGCCAGCAGAGAGACATCGGACACTGAAGCTTTCTTT. Its protein is CASRETSDTEAFF.